The 5 T cell receptor beta chains presented below share a single source sample, sequenced in a study of shared clonotypes between healthy human individuals. Data came from immunoSEQ multiplex PCR; TCRdb stores just in-frame clones and leaves some out. This repertoire shows roughly 490,000 clones, around three quarters found once; its top ten account for about 12%. Material for sequencing was PBMCs. These receptors were taken from a woman aged 40 to 49 in good health. Some clones in this sample may be carry-over from other donors' samples.

The rearrangement uses TRBV5-6 and TRBJ2-1; 8 nucleotides match TRBD2. The germline CDR1 and CDR2 sequences are SGHDT and YYEEEE. Trimming took 0 bases from V and 5 from J; bases not matched to a gene: 7. This CDR3 has 16 amino acids. The chain's CDR3 is CASSLGGTSGHNEQFF. The CDR3 DNA is TGTGCCAGCAGCTTGGGGGGTACTAGCGGCCACAATGAGCAGTTCTTC.

The rearrangement links TRBV4-2 to TRBJ1-2; D unresolved. Germline CDR1 is LGHNA and CDR2 is YNFKEQ. The CDR3 extends over 13 amino acids. Trimming took 0 bases from V and 8 from J, leaving 10 bases between them. The CDR3 DNA is TGTGCCAGCAGCCAAGAACGGACGGGGGGCTACACCTTC. This translates into CASSQERTGGYTF.

J is TRBJ2-5 and V is TRBV7-9; D may match TRBD1 or TRBD2 (5 bases each). Germline CDR1 is SEHNR and CDR2 is FQNEAQ (reference sequence). The ends were cut back, 3 bases at V and 5 bases at J, with 13 bases in the middle. This CDR3 is 14 amino acids long. The CDR3 here is CASSFSGREETQYF. The CDR3 DNA reads as TGTGCCAGCAGCTTTTCTGGCAGGGAGGAGACCCAGTACTTC.

The chain joins TRBV7-3 to TRBJ2-6; D not resolved. Trimming stripped 7 bases from V and 4 bases from J, with 20 bases between. Germline-derived CDR1 and CDR2 are SGHTA and FQGTGA. The CDR3 consists of 17 residues. The CDR3 DNA is TGTGCCAGCACCCACCTCCCTTCTAGGACCGGGGCCAACGTCCTGACTTTC. Translation gives CASTHLPSRTGANVLTF.

This rearrangement joins TRBV6-4 to TRBJ2-1; TRBD2 might be the D (5 bases). Germline-derived CDR1 and CDR2 are MRHNA and SNTAGT. CDR3 size: 13 residues. Trimming shortened V by 6 bases and J by 9 bases, and 15 bases separated the two germline ends. CDR3 residues: CASSPGDSAEQFF. CDR3 nucleotide sequence: TGTGCCAGCAGCCCCGGGGATAGCGCTGAGCAGTTCTTC.